This TCR beta chain originates from a study of cytomegalovirus exposure and HLA in healthy donors. Study context: In a previous analysis, some 120 million unique TCR beta sequences were found from 150 million to 200 million T cells.

This CDR3 has 13 amino acids. The V gene lost 4 bases and the J gene lost 3 bases, with 10 bases spanning the gap. Germline CDR1 reads SGHRS; CDR2 reads YFSETQ. PCR involved 60 Vbeta and 13 Jbeta primers. Repertoires were generated with immunoSEQ multiplex PCR, while TCRdb's copy carries only in-frame clones and drops some. The sample data list around 31,000 clones. The sequenced material came from PBMCs. This chain uses TRBV5-1 with TRBJ1-1; D unclear. The TCR was taken from a man between 25 and 39 years old in good health and CMV-seronegative. The CDR3 loop reads CASSIGRDTEAFF. The CDR3 nucleotides read TGCGCCAGCAGCATAGGGCGGGACACTGAAGCTTTCTTT.